These 8 T cell receptor beta chains share one sample of origin, sequenced in a study of cytomegalovirus exposure and HLA in healthy donors. PCR used 60 Vbeta primers and 13 Jbeta primers. Using immunoSEQ multiplex PCR, the repertoire was profiled, and TCRdb retains in-frame clones only, with some absent. The data contain about 98,000 clones, under 85% of them singletons. Sequenced input: PBMCs. Receptor source: a man in his late teens or twenties in good health and CMV-seropositive.

This clone was seen a handful of times. The chain links TRBV30 to TRBJ2-7; TRBD1 is a possible D gene (5 bases). From germline, CDR1 is GTSNPN and CDR2 SVGIG (reference sequence). This CDR3 is built from 13 residues. Deletions cut 3 bases from V and 2 bases from J, with 11 bases between. The CDR3 sequence is CAWSQGRAYEQYF. CDR3 coding DNA: TGTGCCTGGAGCCAGGGTAGGGCCTACGAGCAGTACTTC.

Notes on this clone: Because the CDR3 is missing its conserved closing phenylalanine or tryptophan, this is likely a read error. Here the CDR3 reads CASRKTENTEAFV. The CDR3 DNA sequence: TGTGCCAGCAGGAAGACAGAGAACACTGAAGCTTTCGTT. The chain is built from TRBV2 and TRBJ1-1, with D perhaps TRBD1 (5 bases). CDR1 is SNHLY, CDR2 FYNNEI, per germline. V dropped 6 bases and J dropped 1 base, with 9 bases sitting between them. There are 13 residues in the CDR3.

This clone was counted a single time. The V and J genes are TRBV9 and TRBJ1-1; 9 bases are shared with TRBD1. After removal of 4 bases from V and 0 bases from J, the junction contained 4 bases not matched to a gene. The CDR3 sequence is 15 residues long. Per germline, CDR1 SGDLS and CDR2 YYNGEE. CDR3 sequence: CASSITGGMNTEAFF. CDR3 nucleotide sequence: TGTGCCAGCAGCATAACAGGGGGCATGAACACTGAAGCTTTCTTT.

This chain joins TRBV11-2 and TRBJ2-3; the D is unclear. CDR3 length equals 11 residues. From germline, CDR1 is SGHAT and CDR2 FQNNGV. Trimming cost V 4 bases and J 3 bases, with 2 bases left between them. CDR3 in amino acids: CASSSTDTQYF. The CDR3 DNA follows: TGTGCCAGCAGCTCAACAGATACGCAGTATTTT.

In this sample, this clone turned up a few times. The junction and the germline gene differ at one end; a read error may be behind it. The chain carries TRBV9 and TRBJ2-5; 9 bases are a match to TRBD2. The CDR3 covers 17 residues. Germline loops: CDR1 SGDLS, CDR2 YYNGEE. The CDR3 DNA reads TGTGCCAGCAGCGTAGGAAGTCTGGCGGGGGGGCAAGGGACCCAGTACTTC. This encodes CASSVGSLAGGQGTQYF.

The rearrangement uses TRBV27 and TRBJ1-5; 10 bases map to TRBD1. Trimming took 2 bases from V and 2 from J; bases not matched to a gene: 6. The CDR3 consists of 17 residues. Looked up from germline, CDR1 is MNHEY and CDR2 is SMNVEV (reference sequence). In DNA, the CDR3 is TGTGCCAGCAGTTTACTCGGGACAGGGGAACGCAATCAGCCCCAGCATTTT. Translation gives CASSLLGTGERNQPQHF.

This chain uses TRBV4-1 with TRBJ2-7, with 7 bases fitting TRBD1. The CDR3 has 14 residues. Germline values: CDR1 MGHRA, CDR2 YSYEKL. With V trimmed by 3 bases and J by 5 bases, 7 bases remained unmatched. The CDR3 here is CASSQVGQSHEQYF. CDR3 bases: TGCGCCAGCAGCCAGGTGGGACAGTCCCACGAGCAGTACTTC.

The chain joins TRBV5-4 to TRBJ2-5; 11 bases are a match to TRBD2. The CDR3 extends over 16 amino acids. With 4 bases clipped from V and 4 bases from J, the junction kept 9 bases outside the gene matches. Germline V gives CDR1 SGHNT, CDR2 YYREEE (reference sequence). CDR3 residues: CASSPWNGLAGETQYF. For the CDR3, the DNA is TGTGCCAGCAGCCCCTGGAACGGACTAGCGGGAGAGACCCAGTACTTC.